The T cell receptor (beta chain) described here comes from a study of patients and donors after allogeneic stem cell transplantation. TCRdb re-analysed the RT-PCR reads in MiXCR, keeping a single row per CDR3 protein. The data contain 410,000 or so distinct CDR3 sequences, roughly 17% of them seen just once; the ten biggest clones take up just over 7%. This TCR was sampled from a human donor who was either an allogeneic HSCT recipient or a stem cell or donor lymphocyte infusion donor (not recorded which). It is not recorded whose cells these are; they may come from a transplant donor. The sample was blood, either unsorted or a sorted T cell fraction (not recorded which).

CDR3 DNA sequence: TGCGCCAGCAGCCAAGACAGGGGGAATCAGCCCCAGCATTTT. Its translation is CASSQDRGNQPQHF. V gene TRBV4-1 combines with J gene TRBJ1-5; 7 bases line up with TRBD1. The V and J ends lost 0 bases and 4 bases, in that order; junction bases with no gene match: 0. Per germline, CDR1 MGHRA and CDR2 YSYEKL. The CDR3 spans 14 residues.